This TCR beta chain derives from a study of CD8+ T cells in alopecia areata. Findings and limits, study-wide: Higher clonality and more expanded CD8+ clones appeared in lesional than normal scalp. A large proportion of expanded lesional clones were detected persisting in scalp and blood during tofacitinib. Only a single nonresponder existed, so baseline CD8+ expansion links stay unclear.

Germline CDR1 is MGHRA and CDR2 is YSYEKL. This CDR3 is built from 13 residues. Comments on this clone: Its antigen is still unknown. Germline and junction disagree at one end, which may indicate a read error.

Isolated RNA was reverse transcribed into cDNA used as the sequencing template. Using immunoSEQ multiplex PCR, the repertoire was profiled, and TCRdb retains in-frame clones only, with some absent. The sample holds 180,000 or so clones, around 58% seen once. Treatment in this sample: oral pan-JAK inhibitor, 5-10 mg twice daily. Samples from alopecia areata patients were lesional scalp punch biopsies and peripheral blood. This clonotype was obtained from a human donor with alopecia areata. Specimen: CD4+ T cells sorted from blood, collected at approximately week 55, from a patient treated with tofacitinib. J is TRBJ2-5 and V is TRBV4-1; tentative D call: TRBD1 (5 bases). The DNA of the CDR3 is TGTGCCAGCAGCCAAGCTCAGGGCGGAACCCAGTACTTC. As protein: CASSQAQGGTQYF.